This entry describes one T cell receptor (beta chain). This specimen comes from a study of cytomegalovirus exposure and HLA in healthy donors. PCR primers comprised 60 Vbeta and 13 Jbeta primers. Sequencing used immunoSEQ multiplex PCR; TCRdb keeps in-frame clones, though not all of them. The record lists 140,000 to 150,000 clones, of which the ten most abundant hold about 0.96%. The CDR3 contains 14 residues. Germline V gene data show CDR1 as SGDLS and CDR2 as YYNGEE. Trimming took 0 bases from V and 3 from J; bases not matched to a gene: 3. The origin of this receptor is a male donor in good health and CMV-seronegative. Material for sequencing was PBMCs. V usage is TRBV9 and J usage is TRBJ2-7, with TRBD1 matching 7 bases. In nucleotides, the CDR3 is TGTGCCAGCAGCGTAGCTCAGGGGGTCTACGAGCAGTACTTC. This translates into CASSVAQGVYEQYF.